This TCR beta chain was retrieved from a study of OX40 agonist ivuxolimab in advanced cancers. The wider study: The dose-escalation cohort was over 65% male, with a mean age of around 60 years, ranging about 20 to 85.

The CDR3 runs 15 residues. Per germline, CDR1 LNHNV and CDR2 YYDKDF (reference sequence). The ends were cut back, 3 bases at V and 0 bases at J, with 9 bases in the middle. This table comes from immunoSEQ multiplex PCR, and its TCRdb copy is limited to in-frame clones, with some not included. Counted here are 60,000 or so clones, almost 95% occurring once; the ten biggest clones make up about an eighth. The sequence derives from an adult with an advanced solid tumor such as melanoma, head and neck, liver or kidney cancer. The sample consisted of CD4+ or CD8+ T cells sorted from blood, taken in a trial of the OX40 agonist ivuxolimab. V is TRBV15 and J is TRBJ1-3; no definite D call. In DNA form, the CDR3 reads TGTGCCACCAGCAGGGACCGATACTCTGGAAACACCATATATTTT. Its protein is CATSRDRYSGNTIYF.